This entry lists 23 T cell receptor beta chains sequenced from one sample in a study of shared clonotypes between healthy human individuals. Using immunoSEQ multiplex PCR, the repertoire was profiled, and TCRdb retains in-frame clones only, with some absent. The sample has under 200,000 clones; 80% to 95% are singletons. Material: naive CD4+ T cells sorted from blood. Subset reported: CD45RA+ positively selected. The receptors were sampled from a woman in her twenties or thirties in good health.

The chain carries TRBV6-5 and TRBJ2-5, with D possibly being TRBD1 (5 bases). The J call may be mistaken, given a closer DNA end match to TRBJ2-7. CDR3 size: 12 residues. The germline CDR1 and CDR2 sequences are MNHEY and SVGAGI. The CDR3 reads CASRGQPYEQYF. The CDR3 DNA follows: TGTGCCAGCAGGGGGCAACCCTACGAGCAGTACTTC.

The rearrangement joins TRBV28 to TRBJ1-4; D may be TRBD1 (6 bases). From germline, CDR1 is MDHEN and CDR2 SYDVKM. The CDR3 loop spans 15 amino acids. V gave up 3 bases and J gave up 0 bases, with 8 bases separating them. The CDR3 nucleotides are TGTGCCAGCAGTTTGACAGGTTCAACTAATGAAAAACTGTTTTTT. It is translated as CASSLTGSTNEKLFF.

The chain carries TRBV25-1 and TRBJ1-4, with D unclear. The V and J ends lost 5 bases and 5 bases respectively, with 12 bases between them. Germline-derived CDR1 and CDR2 are MGHDK and SYGVNS. The CDR3 spans 14 residues. The CDR3 DNA sequence: TGTGCCAGCAGTTTTGCAGGCCCAAATGAAAAACTGTTTTTT. As protein: CASSFAGPNEKLFF.

This chain links TRBV7-8 with TRBJ2-2, with D perhaps being TRBD1 or TRBD2 (5 bases each). V was trimmed by 6 bases and J by 2 bases, leaving 13 bases between them. In germline, CDR1 is SGHVS, CDR2 FQNEAQ. The CDR3 is 15 amino acids. CDR3 DNA sequence: TGTGCCAGCAGTCAAAGGGACCTCAACACCGGGGAGCTGTTTTTT. This encodes CASSQRDLNTGELFF.

The chain recombines TRBV4-1 with TRBJ2-1; D gene ambiguous. The CDR3 runs 16 residues. Germline assignment: CDR1 MGHRA and CDR2 YSYEKL. Trimming removed 1 base at V and 0 bases at J, with 10 bases between. The CDR3 protein is CASSQGWESSYNEQFF. The DNA for the CDR3 is TGCGCCAGCAGCCAAGGTTGGGAAAGCTCCTACAATGAGCAGTTCTTC.

The J gene is TRBJ2-7, the V gene TRBV2, with 8 nucleotides matching TRBD1. Germline assignment: CDR1 SNHLY and CDR2 FYNNEI. V shed 7 bases and J 2 bases; nucleotides not matched to a gene: 10. The CDR3 contains 15 residues. DNA for the CDR3: TGTGCCAGCATTGACAGGGGCCATCGAGCCTACGAGCAGTACTTC. Its translation is CASIDRGHRAYEQYF.

The chain combines TRBV27 with TRBJ2-6; D gene ambiguous. Germline-derived CDR1 and CDR2 are MNHEY and SMNVEV (reference sequence). The CDR3 consists of 20 residues. V lost 1 base, J lost 0 bases, and 19 bases lay in between. CDR3 residues: CASSLFVVSAGSSGANVLTF. DNA for the CDR3: TGTGCCAGCAGTTTATTTGTTGTTTCGGCCGGGTCCTCTGGGGCCAACGTCCTGACTTTC.

The chain carries TRBV28 and TRBJ1-4; unclear D gene. Trimming stripped 6 bases from V and 8 bases from J, with 16 bases between. The length of the CDR3 is 14 residues. CDR1 is MDHEN and CDR2 is SYDVKM in the germline V gene. CDR3 in DNA: TGTGCCAGCAGCAACACTGGGATGAGGGAAAAACTGTTTTTT. Amino acid sequence: CASSNTGMREKLFF.

This clone was observed once. V gene TRBV5-3 combines with J gene TRBJ2-6, with no clear D. TRBV5-3 is sorted into the ORF group, with uncertain function. Trimming cost V 0 bases and J 0 bases, with 7 bases left between them. The CDR3 covers 16 residues. CDR3 DNA sequence: TGTGCCAGAAGCTTGGGGCCCCCCTCTGGGGCCAACGTCCTGACTTTC. This gives the protein CARSLGPPSGANVLTF.

This chain joins TRBV18 and TRBJ1-4; no reliable D call. The germline gives CDR1 KGHSH, CDR2 LQKENI. V lost 0 bases and J lost 8, with 13 bases in between. This CDR3 has 15 amino acids. CDR3 DNA sequence: TGTGCCAGCTCACCACCATCGGTGGAGGGCGAAAAACTGTTTTTT. Protein product: CASSPPSVEGEKLFF.

This rearrangement joins TRBV5-5 to TRBJ2-7; D gene unclear. V lost 1 base and J 6 bases, leaving 17 bases between the germline ends. CDR3 size: 15 residues. Germline V gene sequence: CDR1 SGHKS, CDR2 YYEKEE (reference sequence). The CDR3 DNA is TGTGCCAGCAGCTTGCCCCCCCTCATCTTTGGCGAGCAGTACTTC. It yields the protein CASSLPPLIFGEQYF.

This rearrangement joins TRBV4-2 to TRBJ1-1, with a tentative D call TRBD1 (5 bases). The V end lost 0 bases, the J end lost 3 bases, and 11 bases lay between the germline ends. Germline V gene data show CDR1 as LGHNA and CDR2 as YNFKEQ. This CDR3 region has 15 residues. Written as DNA, the CDR3 is TGTGCCAGCAGCCAAGATTTAACAGGACACACTGAAGCTTTCTTT. Translated, it gives CASSQDLTGHTEAFF.

This sequence joins TRBV19 and TRBJ1-6; the D is unclear. Germline values: CDR1 LNHDA, CDR2 SQIVND (reference sequence). V dropped 3 bases and J dropped 8 bases, with 5 bases sitting between them. The length of the CDR3 is 12 residues. The DNA of the CDR3 is TGTGCCAGTAGTATGGTGGATTCACCCCTCCACTTT. This encodes CASSMVDSPLHF.

This clone was picked up a small number of times. This chain joins TRBV7-6 and TRBJ1-2; a possible D gene is TRBD1 (6 bases). The V and J ends lost 4 bases and 3 bases respectively, with 9 bases between them. This CDR3 is 13 amino acids long. Germline CDR1 SGHVS, CDR2 FNYEAQ. CDR3 amino acids: CASSSRTDYGYTF. CDR3 nucleotide sequence: TGTGCCAGCAGCTCCCGGACAGACTATGGCTACACCTTC. Full variable domain (remainder filled in from reference TRBV7-6 and TRBJ1-2): GAGVSQSPRYKVTKRGQDVALRCDPISGHVSLYWYRQALGQGPEFLTYFNYEAQQDKSGLPNDRFSAERPEGSISTLTIQRTEQRDSAMYRCASSSRTDYGYTFGSGTRLTVV.

J is TRBJ2-1 and V is TRBV6-6; 10 nucleotides agree with TRBD1. Per the germline V gene, CDR1 is MNHNY and CDR2 is SVGAGI (reference sequence). Trimming at V came to 6 bases and at J to 5 bases, leaving 4 bases not matched to a gene. The CDR3 sequence is 14 residues long. In nucleotides, the CDR3 is TGTGCCAGCAGACAAGGACAGGGGGACAATGAGCAGTTCTTC. Protein: CASRQGQGDNEQFF.

J is TRBJ2-1 and V is TRBV7-2, with D perhaps TRBD2 (5 bases). The CDR3 covers 15 residues. V was clipped by 4 bases and J by 0 bases, with 10 bases between them. The V gene's germline CDR1 is SGHTA and CDR2 FQGNSA. The DNA of the CDR3 is TGTGCCAGCAGCTCCCGGGGTAGCTCCTACAATGAGCAGTTCTTC. It encodes CASSSRGSSYNEQFF.

The count of this clone is one. The CDR3 protein is CAWSVRRGAGAFF. CDR3 in DNA: TGTGCCTGGAGTGTACGCCGGGGGGCCGGAGCTTTCTTT. This sequence joins TRBV30 and TRBJ1-1; TRBD1 is a possible D gene (6 bases). Trimming cost V 0 bases and J 10 bases, with 15 bases left between them. The CDR3 consists of 13 residues. CDR1 and CDR2 from the germline V gene are GTSNPN and SVGIG (reference sequence).

Points on this clone: Lacking the conserved final phenylalanine or tryptophan, this CDR3 likely reflects a read error. The DNA is omitted, as the CDR3 cannot be located on it reliably, and the CDR3 follows TCRdb's listing. The CDR3 region is CASRPLAGYLVSL. The chain employs TRBV28 and TRBJ2-3; TRBD2, as called in the table, went unchecked against the DNA. The CDR3 sequence runs 13 residues, both termini included. CDR1 and CDR2 from the germline V gene are MDHEN and SYDVKM.

The chain couples TRBV10-3 to TRBJ2-3; maybe TRBD1 (5 bases). There are 16 residues in the CDR3. Germline V gives CDR1 ENHRY, CDR2 SYGVKD. The V end was cut by 1 base, the J end by 0 bases, with 11 bases between. CDR3 loop: CAISEWGGGSTDTQYF. The CDR3 nucleotides read TGTGCCATCAGTGAGTGGGGCGGCGGTAGCACAGATACGCAGTATTTT.

V and J are TRBV18 and TRBJ2-7; D possibly corresponds to TRBD2 (5 bases). Per the germline V gene, CDR1 is KGHSH and CDR2 is LQKENI. V lost 6 bases, J lost 3 bases, and 12 bases lay in between. The CDR3 is 13 residues long. The CDR3 loop is CASSELLDYEQYF. The DNA for the CDR3 is TGTGCCAGCTCCGAACTACTAGACTACGAGCAGTACTTC.

This rearrangement joins TRBV7-9 to TRBJ1-1; the D gene is possibly TRBD1 (5 bases). Trimming took 6 bases from V and 4 from J, leaving 15 bases between them. The length of the CDR3 is 14 residues. Looked up from germline, CDR1 is SEHNR and CDR2 is FQNEAQ (reference sequence). CDR3 protein: CASSSSMGGTEAFF. CDR3 DNA: TGTGCCAGCAGTTCATCCATGGGGGGCACTGAAGCTTTCTTT.

About this clone: The germline gene is not matched at one end of the junction; a read error may be the cause. The rearrangement uses TRBV6-5 and TRBJ2-7, with TRBD2 matching 8 bases. Germline lookup yields CDR1 MNHEY and CDR2 SVGAGI. CDR3 length: 14 amino acids. The CDR3 DNA is TGTGCCAGCAGTTACACGGGAGGGCCCTACGAGCAGTATTTC. This gives the protein CASSYTGGPYEQYF.

There are a few counts of this clone. CDR3 sequence: CASSLREGEQYF. For the CDR3, the DNA is TGTGCCAGCAGTCTGCGGGAGGGCGAGCAGTACTTC. The rearrangement links TRBV6-1 to TRBJ2-7; 9 bases are a match to TRBD2. With 5 bases clipped from V and 6 bases from J, the junction kept 2 bases outside the gene matches. The CDR3 loop spans 12 amino acids. In germline, CDR1 is MNHNS, CDR2 SASEGT.